Listed here are 11 T cell receptor beta chains from one sample, sequenced in a study of glioma-infiltrating T cells after dendritic cell vaccination. Repertoires were generated with immunoSEQ multiplex PCR, while TCRdb's copy carries only in-frame clones and drops some. Altogether 65,000 or so clones are present, roughly 86% being singletons, with the ten largest covering 11%. Indicated time point: after dendritic cell vaccination, including at tumor progression/relapse. Here the sequenced sample was blood, taken after dendritic cell vaccination. The receptors were sampled from a human donor with glioblastoma.

On this clone itself: Other DNA sequences in the same sample also yield this CDR3. The chain joins TRBV18 to TRBJ2-7; D is uncertain. Germline V gene lookup returns CDR1 KGHSH and CDR2 LQKENI. Trimming removed 3 bases at V and 0 bases at J, with 3 bases between. The CDR3 length is 12 residues. The CDR3: CASSPSSYEQYF. The CDR3 nucleotides are TGTGCCAGCTCACCGAGCTCCTACGAGCAGTACTTC.

This clone turned up a few times. The CDR3 is CASSLDSGRGEQFF. Here the CDR3 DNA reads TGTGCCAGCAGCTTAGATAGCGGGAGGGGGGAGCAGTTCTTC. The J gene is TRBJ2-1, the V gene TRBV11-3; 11 positions agree with TRBD2. Looked up from germline, CDR1 is SGHNT and CDR2 is YENEEA. The CDR3 contains 14 residues. With 0 bases clipped from V and 10 bases from J, the junction kept 2 bases outside the gene matches. Using reference TRBV11-3 and TRBJ2-1 for the parts outside the CDR3, the full variable domain is EAGVVQSPRYKIIEKKQPVAFWCNPISGHNTLYWYLQNLGQGPELLIRYENEEAVDDSQLPKDRFSAERLKGVDSTLKIQPAELGDSAVYLCASSLDSGRGEQFFGPGTRLTVL.

V usage is TRBV11-2 and J usage is TRBJ1-2; no definite D call. The CDR3 has 14 residues. Trimming removed 1 base from V and 8 bases from J, with 14 bases in between. CDR1 is SGHAT, CDR2 FQNNGV, per germline. The CDR3 sequence is CASSLAGKEGGYTF. The CDR3 nucleotides are TGTGCCAGCAGCTTAGCTGGGAAGGAGGGAGGCTACACCTTC.

A single count supports this clone. The chain couples TRBV6-5 to TRBJ2-7; the match to TRBD1 covers 10 bases. With 5 bases clipped from V and 7 bases from J, the junction kept 11 bases outside the gene matches. The CDR3 has 15 residues. CDR1 is MNHEY, CDR2 SVGAGI, per germline. CDR3 sequence: CASSAGRTGGEEQYF. The CDR3 nucleotides are TGTGCCAGCAGTGCCGGCAGGACAGGGGGGGAGGAGCAGTACTTC.

The chain employs TRBV11-3 and TRBJ1-5; 8 bases agree with TRBD1. Trimming removed 5 bases from V and 9 bases from J; junction bases left unmatched: 9. The germline V gene encodes CDR1 SGHNT and CDR2 YENEEA. CDR3 length: 14 amino acids. In DNA, the CDR3 is TGTGCCAGCAGCCTAGGACAGGGCGCAGGGCCCCAGCATTTT. Its translation is CASSLGQGAGPQHF.

This chain joins TRBV14 and TRBJ1-2; 9 nucleotides match TRBD1. This CDR3 comprises 16 residues. V shed 3 bases, J shed 6 bases, and the junction held 11 bases outside the gene matches. Germline loops: CDR1 SGHDN, CDR2 FVKESK. The CDR3 loop reads CASSHLFRQGVDGYTF. The CDR3 DNA reads as TGTGCCAGCAGCCACCTCTTTAGACAGGGGGTTGATGGCTACACCTTC.

The rearrangement joins TRBV7-8 to TRBJ2-7, with D maybe TRBD2 (5 bases). CDR3 length: 16 amino acids. Germline V gene data show CDR1 as SGHVS and CDR2 as FQNEAQ. V was shortened by 0 bases and J by 7 bases, with 19 bases between the two germline ends. CDR3 loop: CASSLAGGLATGEQYF. Here the CDR3 DNA reads TGTGCCAGCAGCTTAGCTGGTGGGCTAGCAACGGGGGAGCAGTACTTC. Full variable domain (remainder filled in from reference TRBV7-8 and TRBJ2-7): GAGVSQSPRYKVAKRGQDVALRCDPISGHVSLFWYQQALGQGPEFLTYFQNEAQLDKSGLPSDRFFAERPEGSVSTLKIQRTQQEDSAVYLCASSLAGGLATGEQYFGPGTRLTVT.

The count of this clone is one. Here the CDR3 DNA reads TGTGCCAGCAGTCTGAGCCAGGACAATGAGCAGTTCTTC. Translating gives CASSLSQDNEQFF. The genes are TRBV7-3 and TRBJ2-1, with D unclear. The V gene's germline CDR1 is SGHTA and CDR2 FQGTGA. This CDR3 region has 13 residues. The ends were cut back, 6 bases at V and 5 bases at J, with 11 bases in the middle.

V gene TRBV9 combines with J gene TRBJ2-1, with 8 nucleotides matching TRBD1. Germline V gene lookup returns CDR1 SGDLS and CDR2 YYNGEE. After removal of 0 bases from V and 7 bases from J, the junction contained 6 bases not matched to a gene. This CDR3 is 15 amino acids long. Here the CDR3 reads CASSVGQGAGNEQFF. The DNA for the CDR3 is TGTGCCAGCAGCGTAGGTCAGGGGGCTGGTAATGAGCAGTTCTTC.

The chain carries TRBV7-9 and TRBJ1-2; TRBD1 is a possible D gene (5 bases). CDR1 and CDR2 from the germline V gene are SEHNR and FQNEAQ (reference sequence). The CDR3 is 14 residues long. V was shortened by 5 bases and J by 7 bases, with 17 bases between the two germline ends. Written as DNA, the CDR3 is TGTGCCAGCAGCCGTCGTGGGGGGAACGCTGGCTACACCTTC. Amino acids: CASSRRGGNAGYTF.

The genes are TRBV7-3 and TRBJ2-5; perhaps TRBD1 as D (6 bases). The CDR3 runs to 14 residues. V shed 4 bases and J shed 3 bases, with 12 bases lying between them. CDR1 and CDR2 from the germline V gene are SGHTA and FQGTGA. As DNA, the CDR3 is TGTGCCAGCAGCTCCTGGACAGTTGAAGAGACCCAGTACTTC. It translates to CASSSWTVEETQYF.